Below, 16 T cell receptor beta chains from the same sample are listed, as sequenced in a study of breast tumors, draining lymph nodes, adjacent tissues. TCRdb itself ran the multiplex PCR reads through MiXCR, one entry per CDR3 protein. This table holds approximately 180,000 distinct CDR3 sequences, about 34% found once. Samples came from axillary lymph nodes draining the breast cancer. The sample consisted of axillary lymph node tissue. Receptor source: a female donor with breast cancer. Some clones in this sample may be carry-over from other donors' samples.

Ten or more counts support this clonotype. This chain links TRBV28 with TRBJ2-5, with 9 nucleotides matching TRBD1. The CDR3 length is 13 residues. V shed 4 bases and J 7 bases; nucleotides not matched to a gene: 4. In germline, CDR1 is MDHEN, CDR2 SYDVKM. The DNA of the CDR3 is TGTGCCAGCAGTTCGGGACAGGGAGGGACCCAGTACTTC. Translated, it gives CASSSGQGGTQYF.

This sequence joins TRBV7-9 and TRBJ1-2, with no clear D. The CDR3 loop spans 11 amino acids. Between the trimmed V and J ends, which lost 3 bases and 12 bases, there was a span of 11 bases. The V gene's germline CDR1 is SEHNR and CDR2 FQNEAQ (reference sequence). For the CDR3, the DNA is TGTGCCAGCAGCTTCGGGAGGTTCGACACCTTC. Its translation: CASSFGRFDTF.

This clonotype appeared many times. The V call is TRBV5-8, the J call TRBJ1-4; no clear D gene. Per germline, CDR1 SGHTS and CDR2 YDEGEE. This CDR3 spans 12 amino acids. V shed 3 bases and J shed 7 bases, with 7 bases lying between them. CDR3 in DNA: TGTGCCAGCAGCTCCAGGACTGAAAAACTGTTTTTT. Translating it yields CASSSRTEKLFF. Full variable domain (outside the CDR3, taken from reference TRBV5-8 and TRBJ1-4): EAGVTQSPTHLIKTRGQQATLRCSPISGHTSVYWYQQALGLGLQFLLWYDEGEERNRGNFPPRFSGRQFPNYSSELNVNALELEDSALYLCASSSRTEKLFFGSGTQLSVL.

CDR3 coding DNA: TGTGCCGCCGGGGGCCCGAATAATTCACCCCTCCACTTT. As protein: CAAGGPNNSPLHF. The rearrangement uses TRBV6-5 and TRBJ1-6, with D possibly matching TRBD1 (6 bases). The CDR3 has 13 amino acids. Between the trimmed V and J ends, which lost 11 bases and 5 bases, there was a span of 13 bases. Germline CDR1 is MNHEY and CDR2 is SVGAGI.

A remark on this clonotype: Possible read error: a much larger clone is one base away. The chain couples TRBV5-4 to TRBJ1-2; possible D gene TRBD1, 6 bases. Trimming took 4 bases from V and 4 from J, leaving 14 bases between them. Germline V CDR1 and CDR2: SGHNT, YYREEE (reference sequence). This CDR3 spans 14 amino acids. The CDR3 loop is CASSTTGTPYGYTF. The CDR3 bases are TGTGCCAGCAGCACCACAGGGACTCCCTATGGCTACACCTTC.

The chain couples TRBV2 to TRBJ1-5, with D possibly being TRBD1 (5 bases). Between the trimmed V and J ends, which lost 6 bases and 10 bases, there was a span of 13 bases. This CDR3 spans 12 amino acids. From germline, CDR1 is SNHLY and CDR2 FYNNEI. CDR3 loop: CASRAGHLPQHF. The CDR3 nucleotides are TGTGCCAGCAGGGCGGGGCATCTTCCCCAGCATTTT.

This clonotype came up many times. This chain joins TRBV27 and TRBJ1-6; D gene ambiguous. Germline CDR1 is MNHEY and CDR2 is SMNVEV (reference sequence). The CDR3 totals 15 residues. Between the trimmed V and J ends, which lost 3 bases and 0 bases, there was a span of 6 bases. The CDR3 sequence: CASSFTSSYNSPLHF. The CDR3 DNA follows: TGTGCCAGCAGTTTTACGAGCTCCTATAATTCACCCCTCCACTTT.

Ten or more counts support this clonotype. The chain joins TRBV10-3 to TRBJ2-5; D gene unclear. Per the germline V gene, CDR1 is ENHRY and CDR2 is SYGVKD. Trimming removed 4 bases from V and 1 base from J, with 7 bases in between. CDR3 length: 13 residues. CDR3 amino acids: CAISVSFQETQYF. The CDR3 DNA is TGTGCCATCAGTGTCAGTTTCCAAGAGACCCAGTACTTC.

Notes on this clonotype: A read error may explain this, as a much larger clone is one base away. The chain employs TRBV27 and TRBJ2-2, with D maybe TRBD1 (6 bases). The length of the CDR3 is 14 residues. Looked up from germline, CDR1 is MNHEY and CDR2 is SMNVEV (reference sequence). The CDR3 loop reads CASSLLGDTGEPFF. The CDR3 coding sequence is TGTGCCAGCAGTTTACTAGGGGACACCGGGGAGCCGTTTTTT.

Many counts were recorded for this clonotype. The J gene is TRBJ1-2, the V gene TRBV7-9; 8 nucleotides line up with TRBD1. V was clipped by 5 bases and J by 4 bases; unmatched bases: 6. This CDR3 has 14 amino acids. The germline gives CDR1 SEHNR, CDR2 FQNEAQ (reference sequence). The CDR3 reads CASSPRTGTYGYTF. The CDR3 nucleotides are TGTGCCAGCAGCCCCCGGACAGGGACCTATGGCTACACCTTC.

There are many counts of this clonotype. This chain links TRBV9 with TRBJ2-1; unclear D gene. Between the trimmed V and J ends, which lost 0 bases and 1 base, there was a span of 8 bases. The CDR3 contains 15 residues. Germline CDR1 SGDLS, CDR2 YYNGEE. CDR3 loop: CASSVVTVSYNEQFF. CDR3 DNA sequence: TGTGCCAGCAGCGTAGTGACGGTTTCCTACAATGAGCAGTTCTTC.

This clonotype came up many times. The J gene is TRBJ2-1, the V gene TRBV6-1, with 11 bases that match TRBD2. This CDR3 is built from 17 residues. Germline CDR1 MNHNS, CDR2 SASEGT. Trimming at V came to 2 bases and at J to 4 bases, leaving 7 bases not matched to a gene. The CDR3 is CASSEILAGGGYNEQFF. The CDR3 DNA sequence: TGTGCCAGCAGTGAAATCCTAGCGGGGGGAGGTTACAATGAGCAGTTCTTC.

As regards this clonotype: A junction end diverges from the germline sequence, so it may reflect a read error. The V and J genes are TRBV3-1 and TRBJ1-6; TRBD1 matches 8 bases. This CDR3 has 19 residues. Germline CDR1 is LGHDT and CDR2 is YNNKEL (reference sequence). CDR3: CASSQGLGTGGRLNSPLHF. The CDR3 coding sequence is TGTGCCAGTAGCCAAGGCCTCGGGACAGGAGGGAGATTAAATTCACCCCTCCACTTT.

Comments on this clonotype: Given the absence of the conserved phenylalanine or tryptophan at the CDR3 end, a read error is likely. The DNA is omitted, as the CDR3 cannot be located on it reliably, and the CDR3 follows TCRdb's listing. The chain links TRBV7-9 to TRBJ2-3; the D segment call TRBD2 is taken from the table without a DNA check. The CDR3 adds up to 10 amino acids, both ends counted. The germline gives CDR1 SEHNR, CDR2 FQNEAQ (reference sequence). CDR3 loop: CATGLAAVLD.

This clonotype was counted at least ten times. The V gene is TRBV3-1, the J gene TRBJ2-7; D gene ambiguous. The CDR3 consists of 11 residues. V lost 5 bases, J lost 3 bases, and 5 bases lay in between. The germline V gene encodes CDR1 LGHDT and CDR2 YNNKEL (reference sequence). The DNA of the CDR3 is TGTGCCAGCAGCGGTAACTACGAGCAGTACTTC. Translated: CASSGNYEQYF.

This clonotype was detected many times. A much larger clone is a single base away; this may be a read error. The chain carries TRBV20-1 and TRBJ1-6; D is unresolved. The CDR3 consists of 15 residues. V dropped 0 bases and J dropped 9 bases, with 15 bases sitting between them. Germline V gives CDR1 DFQATT, CDR2 SNEGSKA (reference sequence). This chain's CDR3 is CSARDAGVPTSPLHF. CDR3 nucleotide sequence: TGCAGTGCTAGAGATGCGGGAGTCCCGACTTCACCCCTCCACTTT.